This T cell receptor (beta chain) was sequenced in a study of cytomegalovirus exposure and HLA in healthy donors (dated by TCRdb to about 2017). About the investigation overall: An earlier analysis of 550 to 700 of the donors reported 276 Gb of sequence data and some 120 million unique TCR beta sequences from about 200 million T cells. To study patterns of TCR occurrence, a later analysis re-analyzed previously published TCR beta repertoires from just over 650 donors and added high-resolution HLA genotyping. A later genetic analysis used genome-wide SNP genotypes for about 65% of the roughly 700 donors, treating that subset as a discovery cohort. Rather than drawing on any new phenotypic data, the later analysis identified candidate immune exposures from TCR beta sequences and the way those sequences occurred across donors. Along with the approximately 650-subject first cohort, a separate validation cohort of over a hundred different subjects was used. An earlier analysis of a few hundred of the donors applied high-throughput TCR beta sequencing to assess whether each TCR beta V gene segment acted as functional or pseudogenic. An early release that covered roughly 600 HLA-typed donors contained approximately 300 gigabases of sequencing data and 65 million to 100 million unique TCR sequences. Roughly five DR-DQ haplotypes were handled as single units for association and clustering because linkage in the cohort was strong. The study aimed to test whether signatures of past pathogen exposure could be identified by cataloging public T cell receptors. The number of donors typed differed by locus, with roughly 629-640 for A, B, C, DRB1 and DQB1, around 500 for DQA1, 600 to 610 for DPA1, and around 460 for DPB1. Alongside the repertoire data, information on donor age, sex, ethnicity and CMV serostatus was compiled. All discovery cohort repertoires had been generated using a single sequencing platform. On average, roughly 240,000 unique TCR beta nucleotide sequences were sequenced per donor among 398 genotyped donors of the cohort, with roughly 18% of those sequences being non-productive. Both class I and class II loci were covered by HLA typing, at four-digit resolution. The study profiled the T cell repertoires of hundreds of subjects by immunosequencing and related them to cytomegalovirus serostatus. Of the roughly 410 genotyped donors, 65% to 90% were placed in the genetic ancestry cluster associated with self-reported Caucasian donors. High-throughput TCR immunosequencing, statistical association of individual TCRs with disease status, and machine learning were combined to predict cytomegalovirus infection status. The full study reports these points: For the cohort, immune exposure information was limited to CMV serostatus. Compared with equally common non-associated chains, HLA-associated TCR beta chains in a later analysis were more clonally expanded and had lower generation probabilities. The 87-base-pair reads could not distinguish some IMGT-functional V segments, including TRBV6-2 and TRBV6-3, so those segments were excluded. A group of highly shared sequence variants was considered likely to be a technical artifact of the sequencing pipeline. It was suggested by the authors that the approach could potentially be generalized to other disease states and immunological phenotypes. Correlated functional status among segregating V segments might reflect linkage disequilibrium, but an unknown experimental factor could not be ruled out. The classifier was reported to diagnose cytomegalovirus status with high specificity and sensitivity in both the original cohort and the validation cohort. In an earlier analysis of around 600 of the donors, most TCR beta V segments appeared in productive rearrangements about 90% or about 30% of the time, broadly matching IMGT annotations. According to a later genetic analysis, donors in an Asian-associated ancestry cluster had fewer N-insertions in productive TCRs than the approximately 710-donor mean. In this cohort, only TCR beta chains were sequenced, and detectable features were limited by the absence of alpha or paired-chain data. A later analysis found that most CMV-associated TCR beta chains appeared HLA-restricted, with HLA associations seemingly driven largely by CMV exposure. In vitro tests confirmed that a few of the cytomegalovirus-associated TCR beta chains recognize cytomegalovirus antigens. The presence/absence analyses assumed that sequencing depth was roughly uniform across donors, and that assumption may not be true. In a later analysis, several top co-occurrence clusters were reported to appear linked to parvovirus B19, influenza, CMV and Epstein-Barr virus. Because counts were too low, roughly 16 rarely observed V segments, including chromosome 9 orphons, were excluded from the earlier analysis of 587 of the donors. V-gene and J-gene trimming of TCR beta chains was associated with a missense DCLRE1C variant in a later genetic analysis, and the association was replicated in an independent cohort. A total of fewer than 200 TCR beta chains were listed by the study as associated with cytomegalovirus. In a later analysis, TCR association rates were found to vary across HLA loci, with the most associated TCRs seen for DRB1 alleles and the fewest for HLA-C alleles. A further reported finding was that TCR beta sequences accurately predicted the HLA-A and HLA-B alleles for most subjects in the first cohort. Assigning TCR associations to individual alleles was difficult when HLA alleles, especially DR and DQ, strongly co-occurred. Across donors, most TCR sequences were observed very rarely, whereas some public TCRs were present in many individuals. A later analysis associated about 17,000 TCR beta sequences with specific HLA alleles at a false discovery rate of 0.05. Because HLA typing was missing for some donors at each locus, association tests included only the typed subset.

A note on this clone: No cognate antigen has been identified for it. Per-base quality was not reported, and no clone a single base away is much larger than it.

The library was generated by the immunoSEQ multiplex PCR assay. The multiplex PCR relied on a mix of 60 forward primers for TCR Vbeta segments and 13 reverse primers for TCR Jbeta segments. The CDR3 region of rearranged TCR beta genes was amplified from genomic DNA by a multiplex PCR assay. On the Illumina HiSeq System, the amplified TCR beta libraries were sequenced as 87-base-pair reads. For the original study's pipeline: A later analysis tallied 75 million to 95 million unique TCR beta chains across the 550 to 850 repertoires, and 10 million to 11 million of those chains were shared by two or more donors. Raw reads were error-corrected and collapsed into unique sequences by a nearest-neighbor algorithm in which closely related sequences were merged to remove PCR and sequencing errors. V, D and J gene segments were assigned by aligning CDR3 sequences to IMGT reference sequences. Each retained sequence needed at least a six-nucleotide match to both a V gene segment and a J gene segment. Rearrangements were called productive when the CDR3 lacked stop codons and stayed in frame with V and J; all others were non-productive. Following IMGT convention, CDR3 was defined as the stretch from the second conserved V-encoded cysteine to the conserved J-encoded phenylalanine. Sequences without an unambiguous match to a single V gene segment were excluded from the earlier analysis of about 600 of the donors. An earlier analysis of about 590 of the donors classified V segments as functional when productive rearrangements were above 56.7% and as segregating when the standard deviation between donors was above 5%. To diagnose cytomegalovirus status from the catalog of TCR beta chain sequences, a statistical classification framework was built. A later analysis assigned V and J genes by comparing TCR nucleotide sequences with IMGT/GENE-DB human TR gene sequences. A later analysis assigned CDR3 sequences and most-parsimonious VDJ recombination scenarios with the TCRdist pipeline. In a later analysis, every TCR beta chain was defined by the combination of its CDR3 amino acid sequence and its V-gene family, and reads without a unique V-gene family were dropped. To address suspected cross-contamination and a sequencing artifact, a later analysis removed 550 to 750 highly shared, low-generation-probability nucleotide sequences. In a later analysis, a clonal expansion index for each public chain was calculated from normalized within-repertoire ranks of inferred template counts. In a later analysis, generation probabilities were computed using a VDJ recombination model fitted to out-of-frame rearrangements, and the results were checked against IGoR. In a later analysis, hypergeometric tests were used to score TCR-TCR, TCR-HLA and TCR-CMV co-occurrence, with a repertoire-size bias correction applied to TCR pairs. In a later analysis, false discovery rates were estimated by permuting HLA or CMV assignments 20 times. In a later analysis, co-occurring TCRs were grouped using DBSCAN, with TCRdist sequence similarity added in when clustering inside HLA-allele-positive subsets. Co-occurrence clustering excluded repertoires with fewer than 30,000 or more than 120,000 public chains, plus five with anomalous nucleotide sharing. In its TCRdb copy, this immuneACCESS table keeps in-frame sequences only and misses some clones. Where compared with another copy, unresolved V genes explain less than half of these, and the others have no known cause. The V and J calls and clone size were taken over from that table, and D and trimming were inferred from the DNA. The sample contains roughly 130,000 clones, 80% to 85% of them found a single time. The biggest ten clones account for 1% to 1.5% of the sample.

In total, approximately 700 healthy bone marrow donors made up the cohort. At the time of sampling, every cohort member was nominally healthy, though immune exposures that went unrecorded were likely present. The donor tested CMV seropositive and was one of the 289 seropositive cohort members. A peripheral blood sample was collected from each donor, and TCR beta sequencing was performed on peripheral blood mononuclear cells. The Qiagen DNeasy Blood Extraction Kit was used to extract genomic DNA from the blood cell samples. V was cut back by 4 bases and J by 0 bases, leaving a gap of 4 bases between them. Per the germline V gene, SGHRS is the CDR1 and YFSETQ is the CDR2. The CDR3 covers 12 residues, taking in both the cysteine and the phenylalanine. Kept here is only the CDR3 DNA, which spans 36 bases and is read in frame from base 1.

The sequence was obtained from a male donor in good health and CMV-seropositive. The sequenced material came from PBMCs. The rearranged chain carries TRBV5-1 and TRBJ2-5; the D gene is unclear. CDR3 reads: CASSLNQETQYF. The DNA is TGCGCCAGCAGCCTAAACCAAGAGACCCAGTACTTC. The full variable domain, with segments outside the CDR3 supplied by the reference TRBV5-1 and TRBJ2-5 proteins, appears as KAGVTQTPRYLIKTRGQQVTLSCSPISGHRSVSWYQQTPGQGLQFLFEYFSETQRNKGNFPGRFSGRQFSNSRSEMNVSTLELGDSALYLCASSLNQETQYFGPGTRLLVL.